The next 15 T cell receptor beta chains were all read from a single sample in a study of OX40 agonist ivuxolimab in advanced cancers. The protocol was immunoSEQ multiplex PCR, while the TCRdb copy is restricted to in-frame clones and leaves out a portion. The table has about 22,000 clones, approximately 90% seen once. Source: CD4+ or CD8+ T cells sorted from blood, taken in a trial of the OX40 agonist ivuxolimab. All receptors derive from an adult with an advanced solid tumor such as melanoma, head and neck, liver or kidney cancer.

V is TRBV30 and J is TRBJ2-7, with TRBD1 matching 7 bases. V shed 2 bases, J shed 4 bases, and the junction held 14 bases outside the gene matches. The CDR3 has 16 residues. From germline, CDR1 is GTSNPN and CDR2 SVGIG (reference sequence). The CDR3 DNA reads TGTGCCTGGAGTCCCCGACAGGGAACTGATCTTTACGAGCAGTACTTC. This translates into CAWSPRQGTDLYEQYF.

The rearrangement uses TRBV5-4 and TRBJ2-3; TRBD2 aligns across 8 bases. Germline V CDR1 and CDR2: SGHNT, YYREEE (reference sequence). The CDR3 covers 15 residues. Trimming removed 7 bases from V and 5 bases from J; junction bases left unmatched: 12. CDR3 coding DNA: TGTGCCAGCGGGCTAGCGGGTTCCGGAGGAGATACGCAGTATTTT. Translating gives CASGLAGSGGDTQYF.

This clone is termed medium-sized (0.01 to 0.1%). CDR3 DNA: TGTGCCAGCAGCTTAGGACTTACCACAGATACGCAGTATTTT. Residues: CASSLGLTTDTQYF. This sequence joins TRBV7-9 and TRBJ2-3; unclear D gene. With 1 base removed from V and 2 bases from J, the gap between germline ends came to 7 bases. The CDR3 contains 14 residues. In germline, CDR1 is SEHNR, CDR2 FQNEAQ (reference sequence). Full variable domain (remainder filled in from reference TRBV7-9 and TRBJ2-3): DTGVSQNPRHKITKRGQNVTFRCDPISEHNRLYWYRQTLGQGPEFLTYFQNEAQLEKSRLLSDRFSAERPKGSFSTLEIQRTEQGDSAMYLCASSLGLTTDTQYFGPGTRLTVL.

As for this clone: This specimen includes other DNA sequences encoding the same CDR3. This chain joins TRBV27 and TRBJ2-3; the D is unclear. Trimming shortened V by 5 bases and J by 3 bases, and 6 bases separated the two germline ends. The CDR3 sequence is 12 residues long. The germline V gene encodes CDR1 MNHEY and CDR2 SMNVEV (reference sequence). The CDR3 nucleotides read TGTGCCAGCAGTCCCCGAACAGATACGCAGTATTTT. Translated: CASSPRTDTQYF.

V usage is TRBV30 and J usage is TRBJ2-7, with D uncertain. Germline CDR1 and CDR2: GTSNPN and SVGIG (reference sequence). This CDR3 is built from 14 residues. Trimming took 0 bases from V and 0 from J, leaving 9 bases between them. The CDR3 DNA sequence: TGTGCCTGGAGTGTGACTGCTAGCTCCTACGAGCAGTACTTC. It encodes CAWSVTASSYEQYF.

The rearrangement links TRBV7-8 to TRBJ2-7; 13 positions agree with TRBD2. Per germline, CDR1 SGHVS and CDR2 FQNEAQ. The CDR3 has 14 residues. With 7 bases clipped from V and 3 bases from J, the junction kept 3 bases outside the gene matches. The chain's CDR3 is CASTWTSGSYEQYF. CDR3 DNA sequence: TGTGCCAGCACCTGGACTAGCGGGAGCTACGAGCAGTACTTC. Complete variable domain (other parts from reference TRBV7-8 and TRBJ2-7): GAGVSQSPRYKVAKRGQDVALRCDPISGHVSLFWYQQALGQGPEFLTYFQNEAQLDKSGLPSDRFFAERPEGSVSTLKIQRTQQEDSAVYLCASTWTSGSYEQYFGPGTRLTVT.

This clone occurred a few times. The J gene is TRBJ2-1, the V gene TRBV6-5; D is unresolved. The CDR3 is made up of 15 amino acids. Trimming took off 0 bases at V and 0 bases at J, with 6 bases between the two ends. The germline V gene encodes CDR1 MNHEY and CDR2 SVGAGI. The CDR3 sequence is CASSYSSSSYNEQFF. The CDR3 DNA reads TGTGCCAGCAGTTACTCTTCTAGCTCCTACAATGAGCAGTTCTTC.

The chain uses TRBV25-1 and TRBJ2-3; D uncertain. V shed 3 bases and J shed 4 bases, with 8 bases lying between them. The CDR3 is made up of 13 amino acids. The V gene's germline CDR1 is MGHDK and CDR2 SYGVNS. CDR3 residues: CASSEGLADTQYF. CDR3 nucleotide sequence: TGTGCCAGCAGTGAGGGTCTGGCAGATACGCAGTATTTT.

The chain couples TRBV9 to TRBJ1-3; D not resolved. The germline gives CDR1 SGDLS, CDR2 YYNGEE. The CDR3 contains 17 residues. V was clipped by 1 base and J by 0 bases, with 14 bases between them. The CDR3 DNA reads TGTGCCAGCAGCGTATGGGAGGAACTCCCCTCTGGAAACACCATATATTTT. This gives the protein CASSVWEELPSGNTIYF.

The rearrangement uses TRBV27 and TRBJ2-2; no clear D gene. V was shortened by 3 bases and J by 10 bases, with 9 bases between the two germline ends. CDR3 size: 12 residues. From germline, CDR1 is MNHEY and CDR2 SMNVEV (reference sequence). CDR3 bases: TGTGCCAGCAGTTTGACCATGGAGGAGCTGTTTTTT. Protein product: CASSLTMEELFF.

V usage is TRBV11-3 and J usage is TRBJ1-1; 9 nucleotides align to TRBD1. The V gene end was trimmed by 5 bases and the J gene end by 1 base; junction bases not matched to a gene: 2. The CDR3 totals 14 residues. CDR1 SGHNT and CDR2 YENEEA come from the germline V gene. Here the CDR3 reads CASSLGQGNTEAFF. Here the CDR3 DNA reads TGTGCCAGCAGCCTGGGACAGGGGAACACTGAAGCTTTCTTT. Drawing the rest from reference TRBV11-3 and TRBJ1-1, the complete variable domain is EAGVVQSPRYKIIEKKQPVAFWCNPISGHNTLYWYLQNLGQGPELLIRYENEEAVDDSQLPKDRFSAERLKGVDSTLKIQPAELGDSAVYLCASSLGQGNTEAFFGQGTRLTVV.

This sequence joins TRBV4-3 and TRBJ2-7; 13 bases are shared with TRBD2. The CDR3 covers 18 residues. Germline V lookup: CDR1 LGHNA, CDR2 YSLEER. After removal of 0 bases from V and 0 bases from J, the junction contained 5 bases not matched to a gene. This CDR3 reads CASSQEWGLAGLSYEQYF. DNA for the CDR3: TGCGCCAGCAGCCAAGAATGGGGACTAGCGGGACTCTCCTACGAGCAGTACTTC.

The chain joins TRBV4-1 to TRBJ2-5, with D perhaps assigned TRBD1 or TRBD2 (5 bases each). Near its end, the DNA agrees better with TRBJ2-7, so the J call may be wrong. The CDR3 totals 14 residues. Germline-derived CDR1 and CDR2 are MGHRA and YSYEKL. CDR3 nucleotides: TGCGCCAGCAGCCAGAAGACAGCGGACTACGAGCAGTACTTC. Its translation: CASSQKTADYEQYF.

This chain links TRBV5-8 with TRBJ2-1; D may be TRBD1 (6 bases). The CDR3 sequence is 11 residues long. Germline V gives CDR1 SGHTS, CDR2 YDEGEE. V was pared by 9 bases and J by 8 bases, with 12 bases between. CDR3 sequence (DNA): TGTGCCATCCAAACAGGGTATGAGCAGTTCTTC. Amino acid sequence: CAIQTGYEQFF. The whole variable domain, filled in from reference TRBV5-8 and TRBJ2-1, reads EAGVTQSPTHLIKTRGQQATLRCSPISGHTSVYWYQQALGLGLQFLLWYDEGEERNRGNFPPRFSGRQFPNYSSELNVNALELEDSALYLCAIQTGYEQFFGPGTRLTVL.

V usage is TRBV6-4 and J usage is TRBJ1-3, with 9 bases identical to TRBD1. The V gene end was trimmed by 11 bases and the J gene end by 3 bases; junction bases not matched to a gene: 14. Per the germline V gene, CDR1 is MRHNA and CDR2 is SNTAGT. The CDR3 extends over 16 amino acids. The CDR3 DNA follows: TGTGCCCCCGGGGACAGGGCGGGTCCCCTTGGAAACACCATATATTTT. This translates into CAPGDRAGPLGNTIYF.